The 17 T cell receptor beta chains in this list originate from one sample, sequenced in a study of T cells in Graves' hyperthyroidism and ophthalmopathy (dated 2019 in TCRdb). Receptor libraries were prepared by multiplex PCR. The reads were generated on an Illumina HiSeq 2000. The TCR beta CDR3 regions were amplified from the RNA transcripts. The TCR CDR3 was subjected to a first round of RT-PCR using the HTBI primer set and the Qiagen OneStep RT-PCR kit. Using fastp at Q25 and MiXCR, TCRdb reprocessed the public reads and kept productive beta chains. Identical CDR3 protein sequences are pooled into one entry, listed with their most common genes and DNA. The sample records hundreds of thousands of distinct CDR3 sequences, approximately 14% of which are singletons. 4% to 5.5% of the sample comes from the top ten. The sequenced sample was blood. The receptors were sampled from a woman aged 35 to 49 with Graves' ophthalmopathy.

This clonotype was seen at least ten times. V and J are TRBV6-2 or TRBV6-3 and TRBJ1-5, with TRBD1 matching over 8 bases. Germline assignment: CDR1 MNHEY and CDR2 SVGEGT. V lost 5 bases, J lost 15 bases, and 6 bases stayed unmatched. The CDR3 covers 11 residues. For the CDR3, the DNA is TGTGCCAGCAGTCCGGGACAGGAAATGCATTTT. As protein: CASSPGQEMHF.

The chain combines TRBV6-1 with TRBJ2-2; D may be TRBD2 (6 bases). The V end was cut by 5 bases, the J end by 7 bases, with 11 bases between. CDR3 length: 13 amino acids. From germline, CDR1 is MNHNS and CDR2 SASEGT. The CDR3 is CASSPAGFGELFF. The DNA of the CDR3 is TGTGCCAGCAGTCCGGCGGGATTCGGGGAGCTGTTTTTT.

The J gene is TRBJ1-1, the V gene TRBV10-3; D gene uncertain. The CDR3 loop spans 20 amino acids. Germline CDR1 ENHRY, CDR2 SYGVKD. Trimming took 5 bases from V and 0 from J, leaving 28 bases between them. The CDR3 DNA reads as TGTGCCATCAGTCCAGAGAGCTTTAGTGATCCCCGGTTCATGAACACTGAAGCTTTCTTT. Protein: CAISPESFSDPRFMNTEAFF.

In its sample, this clonotype was seen many times. V and J are TRBV6-2 or TRBV6-3 and TRBJ1-5; a possible D gene is TRBD1 (5 bases). CDR3 length: 14 amino acids. Germline V gene lookup returns CDR1 MNHEY and CDR2 SVGEGT. Trimming pared 7 bases from V and 6 bases from J, leaving 16 bases between. The CDR3 DNA follows: TGTGCCAGCACGTGGTTGGCAGGGAGTCAGCCCCAGCATTTT. This sequence encodes CASTWLAGSQPQHF.

This clonotype was recorded many times. The chain combines TRBV30 with TRBJ1-2, with D unresolved. This CDR3 spans 13 amino acids. The ends were cut back, 3 bases at V and 7 bases at J, with 15 bases in the middle. CDR1 GTSNPN and CDR2 SVGIG come from the germline V gene (reference sequence). CDR3 bases: TGTGCCTGGAGCCCGGGAGGAGGGAGTGGCTACACCTTC. This codes for CAWSPGGGSGYTF.

This clonotype has ten or more counts. The chain uses TRBV7-2 and TRBJ1-1, with D hard to call. The CDR3 runs to 12 residues. Deletions cut 1 base from V and 8 bases from J, with 8 bases between. Germline V gives CDR1 SGHTA, CDR2 FQGNSA. Here the CDR3 reads CASSLVTDEAFF. In DNA form, the CDR3 reads TGTGCCAGCAGCTTAGTAACAGACGAAGCTTTCTTT.

This clonotype was seen many times. The chain employs TRBV19 and TRBJ1-2, with D tentatively TRBD1 (5 bases). Germline V CDR1 and CDR2: LNHDA, SQIVND (reference sequence). Trimming shortened V by 5 bases and J by 8 bases, and 18 bases separated the two germline ends. This CDR3 region has 14 residues. CDR3 region: CASSLTGNKGGYTF. CDR3 bases: TGTGCCAGTAGTTTGACGGGCAATAAGGGGGGCTACACCTTC.

The chain carries TRBV24-1 and TRBJ1-5, with D possibly matching TRBD1 (5 bases). The germline gives CDR1 KGHDR, CDR2 SFDVKD. V lost 5 bases and J lost 6, with 16 bases in between. The CDR3 contains 15 residues. The CDR3 reads CATSAGAGVGQPQHF. The DNA of the CDR3 is TGTGCCACCAGTGCCGGGGCTGGGGTGGGTCAGCCCCAGCATTTT.

This clonotype was seen many times. The chain couples TRBV27 to TRBJ2-3; D is unclear. V lost 4 bases to trimming and J lost 1 base, with 6 bases between them. CDR1 MNHEY and CDR2 SMNVEV come from the germline V gene (reference sequence). CDR3 length: 13 residues. The CDR3 DNA is TGTGCCAGCAGTTGGTCACGCACAGATACGCAGTATTTT. Translation: CASSWSRTDTQYF.

This clonotype was counted between two and nine times. The conserved closing phenylalanine or tryptophan is absent in this CDR3, likely reflecting a read error. The rearrangement links TRBV24-1 to TRBJ1-5, with D perhaps TRBD1 (6 bases). CDR3 length: 14 amino acids. Looked up from germline, CDR1 is KGHDR and CDR2 is SFDVKD. Trimming shortened V by 6 bases and J by 4 bases, and 12 bases separated the two germline ends. The CDR3 spells CATSRGQYNQPQHL. The CDR3 DNA reads as TGTGCCACCAGTCGTGGACAGTATAATCAGCCCCAGCATCTT.

This clonotype was seen only a few times. V gene TRBV12-3 or TRBV12-4 combines with J gene TRBJ2-3; no firm D call. Trimming left V 7 bases short and J 4 bases short, with 6 bases between. This CDR3 contains 11 residues. This CDR3 reads CASTRSDTQYF. CDR3 nucleotide sequence: TGTGCCAGCACCCGGTCAGATACGCAGTATTTT.

This clonotype was counted at least ten times. The chain links TRBV6-1 to TRBJ1-5; 7 bases agree with TRBD1. Germline CDR1 and CDR2: MNHNS and SASEGT. J gave up 7 bases and V 6 bases, and 9 bases lay outside the gene matches. The CDR3 loop spans 14 amino acids. The CDR3 region is CASRSRQGGQPQHF. The CDR3 DNA reads TGTGCCAGCAGATCCCGACAGGGTGGCCAGCCCCAGCATTTT.

This rearrangement joins TRBV20-1 to TRBJ1-1; no firm D call. Germline CDR1 DFQATT, CDR2 SNEGSKA (reference sequence). There are 13 residues in the CDR3. The germline V and J ends were trimmed by 0 bases and 6 bases, with 11 bases remaining between them. The CDR3, as DNA: TGCAGTGCTAGAGACGCGACCTCCCCTGAAGCTTTCTTT. This sequence encodes CSARDATSPEAFF.

This clonotype was recorded at least ten times. The chain links TRBV9 to TRBJ2-2, with unresolved D. Per germline, CDR1 SGDLS and CDR2 YYNGEE. The length of the CDR3 is 14 residues. V dropped 2 bases and J dropped 1 base, with 6 bases sitting between them. In DNA, the CDR3 is TGTGCCAGCAGCGTGTTCCAGAACACCGGGGAGCTGTTTTTT. Amino acids: CASSVFQNTGELFF.

This clonotype occurred many times. V usage is TRBV24-1 and J usage is TRBJ2-2; tentative D call: TRBD1 (5 bases). Trimming stripped 3 bases from V and 5 bases from J, with 21 bases between. The CDR3 is 18 amino acids. CDR1 is KGHDR, CDR2 SFDVKD, per germline. The CDR3 nucleotides read TGTGCCACCAGTGATGCCTCTCCGCGGCACGCAGGGACCGGGGAGCTGTTTTTT. Protein sequence: CATSDASPRHAGTGELFF.

This clonotype was recorded many times. The chain links TRBV6-1 to TRBJ1-1; D is perhaps TRBD1 (5 bases). This CDR3 has 16 residues. The germline V and J ends were trimmed by 4 bases and 4 bases, with 19 bases remaining between them. Germline values: CDR1 MNHNS, CDR2 SASEGT. DNA of the CDR3: TGTGCCAGCAGTGGAGGAGGGACGAGTTCGGGCACTGAAGCTTTCTTT. This encodes CASSGGGTSSGTEAFF.

This clonotype was counted at least ten times. The chain joins TRBV12-3 or TRBV12-4 to TRBJ2-7; 9 bases agree with TRBD2. The CDR3 sequence is 13 residues long. The V gene end was trimmed by 2 bases and the J gene end by 12 bases; junction bases not matched to a gene: 8. The CDR3 loop is CASSLSASGDLYF. The CDR3 DNA reads as TGTGCCAGCAGTTTAAGCGCTAGCGGGGACCTGTACTTC.